The clone carrying this T cell receptor (beta chain) occurred once. This record belongs to a study of blood T cell repertoires in COVID-19. The wider study: The study drew acute and convalescent COVID-19 samples from the United States, Italy and Spain. T cells, B-cell-depleted T cells, or PBMCs provided the cDNA or gDNA that served as material.

CDR3 length equals 14 residues. V lost 3 bases and J lost 0, with 6 bases in between. Germline V lookup: CDR1 MNHNS, CDR2 SASEGT. The authors' processing: The assay estimated nucleated cells by amplifying reference gene primers. TCRdb's copy holds only in-frame clones and misses some; the assay was immunoSEQ multiplex PCR. Clone size and the V and J calls come from that table; the DNA yielded D and trimming. The table has just over 650,000 clones, more than 80% seen once. Source material: peripheral blood. The clonotype was recovered from a woman aged 18-29 years with acute or convalescent COVID-19. The chain uses TRBV6-1 and TRBJ1-5; no clear D. The CDR3: CASSEAYSNQPQHF. The CDR3 DNA reads TGTGCCAGCAGTGAGGCTTATAGCAATCAGCCCCAGCATTTT.